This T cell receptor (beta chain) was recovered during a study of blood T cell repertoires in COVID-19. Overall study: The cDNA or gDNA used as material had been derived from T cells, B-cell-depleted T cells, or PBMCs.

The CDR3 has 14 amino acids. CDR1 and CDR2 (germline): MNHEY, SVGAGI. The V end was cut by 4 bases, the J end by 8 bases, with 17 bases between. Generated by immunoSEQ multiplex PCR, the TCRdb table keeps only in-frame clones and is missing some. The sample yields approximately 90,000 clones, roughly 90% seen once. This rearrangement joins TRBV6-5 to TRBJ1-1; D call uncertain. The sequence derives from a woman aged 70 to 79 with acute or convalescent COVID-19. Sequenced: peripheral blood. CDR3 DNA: TGTGCCAGCAGTTTGGATAGTAGCTCGCGAGAAGCTTTCTTT. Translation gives CASSLDSSSREAFF.